Given below is one T cell receptor beta chain in context. The antigen it recognizes is unknown. Base qualities are not provided; no much larger clone lies one nucleotide away. Library method: PCR. The sequencing machine was an Illumina HiSeq 2500. To reduce PCR and sequencing biases, unique molecular identifiers were built into the TCR beta cDNA libraries. Per 1 to 10 million input T cells, approximately 500,000 cDNA molecules were obtained, such that each molecule approximated one T cell. The patient libraries were prepared and sequenced with the same protocol used for the earlier healthy control dataset. Samples belonging to the same batch were prepared together, multiplexed and sequenced on a shared HiSeq lane. The original methods were these. Raw barcoded reads were processed with MIGEC, discarding single-read molecular identifier groups before consensus assembly and CDR3 extraction. VDJtools was used for post-analysis of the clonotype tables, and diversity was normalized by down-sampling every dataset to the size of the smallest sample. To correct batch-related cross-sample contamination, repertoire overlap clustering matched CDR3 amino acid sequences but not nucleotide sequences. TCRdb ran its own pipeline on the public reads, namely fastp trimming at Q25 and MiXCR clone calling, and kept in-frame beta chains. Rows matching on CDR3 protein sequence are summarized as one entry with the most common DNA and genes. TCRdb, not the original authors, processed these V and J calls. For this sample there are 600,000 to 750,000 distinct CDR3 sequences; approximately 59% appear just once. Around 11% of the sample is in the top ten clones.

The data derive from a study of post-analysis software for immune sequencing data (dated by TCRdb to the mid-2010s). Study-level background: Disease courses on record covered relapsing-remitting, secondary progressive and progressive-relapsing multiple sclerosis, though some patients had no subtype annotation. A subset of samples was prepared in parallel using single-end sample barcoding, then pooled and co-amplified after Illumina adapter ligation. The multiple sclerosis patient repertoires were compared with more than 10 previously published healthy control repertoires from donors aged about 6 to 26 years. Results the study describes overall, beyond this receptor: The control group was slightly older than the multiple sclerosis patient group. Direct clustering with F measure showed strong co-clustering of samples prepared in the same batch, prompting a batch-effect correction. Significantly lower normalized Chao1 diversity was found in multiple sclerosis patients than in controls, suggesting substantial peripheral T-cell clonal expansion. A handful of TRBV segments, including TRBV5-6, TRBV5-1 and TRBV20-1, were significantly more frequent in patients than controls.

Trimming removed 3 bases from V and 0 bases from J, leaving 12 bases between the germline ends. From cysteine to phenylalanine, the CDR3 is 15 amino acids long. Of all the DNA, just the CDR3 is kept, 45 bases in frame from base 1. TCR beta repertoires were profiled from peripheral blood of some 13 young patients with multiple sclerosis to demonstrate the VDJtools post-analysis software. The multiple sclerosis patients were children and adolescents ranging in age from roughly 6 to 16 years. Input material: blood. This TCR was recovered from a girl aged 2 to 10 with multiple sclerosis. Rearrangement joined TRBV12-3 or TRBV12-4 to TRBJ2-7; TRBD1 is possibly the D segment (6 matching bases). The CDR3 has the sequence CASSLRQVLSYEQYF. In nucleotide form, the sequence is TGTGCCAGCAGTTTGAGACAGGTCCTCTCCTACGAGCAGTACTTC.